The 18 T cell receptor beta chains below come from one sample, sequenced in a study of shared clonotypes between healthy human individuals. Data came from immunoSEQ multiplex PCR; TCRdb stores just in-frame clones and leaves some out. The sample carries just over 2,000,000 clones, just under 95% recorded once. Selected positively for CCR7 and CD45RO-negative, naive CD8 cells excluded terminally differentiated effector memory CD45RA+ cells. The sample comprised naive CD8+ T cells sorted from blood. These receptors all stem from a man aged 18 to 30 in good health.

V usage is TRBV2 and J usage is TRBJ2-5; no definite D call. V lost 3 bases and J lost 0, with 5 bases in between. The CDR3 spans 13 residues. In germline, CDR1 is SNHLY, CDR2 FYNNEI. CDR3 residues: CASSDSNQETQYF. CDR3 sequence (DNA): TGTGCCAGCAGTGACTCTAACCAAGAGACCCAGTACTTC.

The rearrangement links TRBV7-2 to TRBJ2-3; D call uncertain. The germline CDR1 and CDR2 sequences are SGHTA and FQGNSA. V lost 3 bases and J lost 6, with 10 bases in between. There are 13 residues in the CDR3. CDR3 residues: CASSLVEWDTQYF. The CDR3 DNA follows: TGTGCCAGCAGCTTGGTCGAGTGGGATACGCAGTATTTT.

Only one count was recorded for this clone. The rearrangement links TRBV6-5 to TRBJ1-5; 8 bases align to TRBD1. There are 14 residues in the CDR3. With V trimmed by 6 bases and J by 5 bases, 6 bases remained unmatched. Germline CDR1 and CDR2: MNHEY and SVGAGI. CDR3 nucleotides: TGTGCCAGCAGCGACAGGGGTCCGGATCAGCCCCAGCATTTT. Its translation: CASSDRGPDQPQHF.

The rearrangement joins TRBV10-2 to TRBJ2-5, with D possibly being TRBD2 (5 bases). Trimming stripped 0 bases from V and 5 bases from J, with 16 bases between. Germline V CDR1 and CDR2: WSHSY, SAAADI. The CDR3 is made up of 16 amino acids. CDR3 residues: CASSESIGGKRETQYF. The CDR3 coding sequence is TGCGCCAGCAGTGAGTCGATCGGAGGAAAACGGGAGACCCAGTACTTC.

The chain combines TRBV4-2 with TRBJ1-2, with TRBD1 as a possible D gene (5 bases). With 0 bases removed from V and 0 bases from J, the gap between germline ends came to 11 bases. This CDR3 has 16 residues. Germline CDR1 and CDR2: LGHNA and YNFKEQ. CDR3 amino acids: CASSQDSGLANYGYTF. CDR3 DNA sequence: TGTGCCAGCAGCCAAGATTCGGGGCTAGCTAACTATGGCTACACCTTC.

The V call is TRBV9, the J call TRBJ2-7, with a weak D call TRBD1 (5 bases). The V end lost 3 bases, the J end lost 3 bases, and 19 bases lay between the germline ends. Germline V gives CDR1 SGDLS, CDR2 YYNGEE. CDR3 length: 16 residues. CDR3 region: CASSAGPRSRDYEQYF. In nucleotides, the CDR3 is TGTGCCAGCAGCGCAGGGCCCCGGTCCAGGGACTACGAGCAGTACTTC.

The chain combines TRBV7-9 with TRBJ2-1, with 8 bases aligning to TRBD2. The CDR3 extends over 15 amino acids. J was trimmed by 3 bases and V by 1 base; bases with no gene match: 2. The germline V gene has CDR1 SEHNR and CDR2 FQNEAQ (reference sequence). The CDR3 nucleotides read TGTGCCAGCAGCTTAGGAGCGGGAGTCTACAATGAGCAGTTCTTC. The encoded protein is CASSLGAGVYNEQFF.

The V and J genes are TRBV10-3 and TRBJ1-2; TRBD1 is a possible D gene (6 bases). Looked up from germline, CDR1 is ENHRY and CDR2 is SYGVKD. This CDR3 has 18 residues. V gave up 4 bases and J gave up 0 bases, with 21 bases separating them. The CDR3 sequence: CAISVGGGGLHTNYGYTF. The CDR3 nucleotides read TGTGCCATCAGTGTCGGCGGGGGGGGCCTTCATACTAACTATGGCTACACCTTC.

This clone was counted once. This chain joins TRBV7-3 and TRBJ2-2; TRBD1 might be the D (5 bases). CDR1 is SGHTA and CDR2 is FQGTGA in the germline V gene. Trimming left V 5 bases short and J 5 bases short, with 15 bases between. The CDR3 is 15 residues long. The CDR3 loop reads CASSLTVPGTGELFF. The DNA of the CDR3 is TGTGCCAGCAGCCTGACAGTCCCTGGTACCGGGGAGCTGTTTTTT.

V and J are TRBV4-3 and TRBJ1-1; 11 bases map to TRBD1. V shed 4 bases and J 0 bases; nucleotides not matched to a gene: 10. Germline CDR1 is LGHNA and CDR2 is YSLEER. CDR3 length: 18 residues. The CDR3 protein is CASSPGTGGETLNTEAFF. DNA of the CDR3: TGCGCCAGCAGCCCTGGGACAGGGGGTGAGACTTTGAACACTGAAGCTTTCTTT.

The chain links TRBV9 to TRBJ2-2; D might be TRBD2 (5 bases). V dropped 0 bases and J dropped 4 bases, with 16 bases sitting between them. Germline V gene lookup returns CDR1 SGDLS and CDR2 YYNGEE. The CDR3 totals 17 residues. In nucleotides, the CDR3 is TGTGCCAGCAGCGTAGCTAGAACCGGGGTTAGCACCGGGGAGCTGTTTTTT. The encoded protein is CASSVARTGVSTGELFF.

Concerning this clone: Other DNA sequences in the same sample also yield this CDR3. The V gene is TRBV4-1, the J gene TRBJ2-7; 7 bases line up with TRBD2. V was pared by 4 bases and J by 3 bases, with 3 bases of the junction left unmatched. Germline V gene lookup returns CDR1 MGHRA and CDR2 YSYEKL. The CDR3 runs to 13 residues. The CDR3 coding sequence is TGCGCCAGCAGCCCCCGGACTAGCTACGAGCAGTACTTC. This translates into CASSPRTSYEQYF.

The chain employs TRBV9 and TRBJ1-4; TRBD1 is a possible D gene (5 bases). V was cut by 4 bases and J by 4 bases, with 8 bases left in between. Germline-derived CDR1 and CDR2 are SGDLS and YYNGEE. The CDR3 is 13 amino acids. This CDR3 is CASSSDSNEKLFF. CDR3 nucleotide sequence: TGTGCCAGCAGCTCTGACAGTAATGAAAAACTGTTTTTT. The full variable domain, in which reference TRBV9 and TRBJ1-4 provide the parts outside the CDR3, is DSGVTQTPKHLITATGQRVTLRCSPRSGDLSVYWYQQSLDQGLQFLIQYYNGEERAKGNILERFSAQQFPDLHSELNLSSLELGDSALYFCASSSDSNEKLFFGSGTQLSVL.

V is TRBV30 and J is TRBJ2-7; D unclear. Germline V gene data show CDR1 as GTSNPN and CDR2 as SVGIG (reference sequence). The CDR3 consists of 14 residues. Trimming stripped 3 bases from V and 2 bases from J, with 14 bases between. CDR3 amino acids: CAWSRTSPTYEQYF. In nucleotides, the CDR3 is TGTGCCTGGAGCCGGACCTCCCCAACCTACGAGCAGTACTTC.

The CDR3 DNA follows: TGTGCCAGCAGCTTATTAGTCGGGGACAGTCGGGGTGGCTACACCTTC. Its translation: CASSLLVGDSRGGYTF. This chain joins TRBV7-9 and TRBJ1-2; 7 bases fit TRBD1. The V segment lost 2 bases and the J segment 7 bases; nucleotides outside the gene matches: 13. The CDR3 spans 16 residues. CDR1 and CDR2 from the germline V gene are SEHNR and FQNEAQ (reference sequence).

Written as DNA, the CDR3 is TGCACCAGCAGCCAACGACAGGTCGATTCCCCGTGTTTGGATATGAACACTGAAGCTTTCTTT. Encoded protein: CTSSQRQVDSPCLDMNTEAFF. The chain is built from TRBV1 and TRBJ1-1; the table names TRBD1, a call not compared with the DNA. TRBV1 is recorded as a pseudogene. This CDR3 spans 21 amino acids.

The chain employs TRBV27 and TRBJ2-2; D possibly corresponds to TRBD2 (6 bases). Deletions cut 2 bases from V and 4 bases from J, with 17 bases between. The length of the CDR3 is 17 residues. Germline V lookup: CDR1 MNHEY, CDR2 SMNVEV (reference sequence). The CDR3 sequence is CASSLGPGLGSTGELFF. The CDR3 nucleotides are TGTGCCAGCAGTTTAGGCCCCGGACTCGGGAGCACCGGGGAGCTGTTTTTT.

The chain couples TRBV9 to TRBJ1-4; maybe TRBD1 (6 bases). In germline, CDR1 is SGDLS, CDR2 YYNGEE. V dropped 3 bases and J dropped 4 bases, with 10 bases sitting between them. The CDR3 runs to 14 residues. CDR3: CASSDQGNNEKLFF. Here the CDR3 DNA reads TGTGCCAGCAGCGACCAGGGGAATAATGAAAAACTGTTTTTT. Drawing the rest from reference TRBV9 and TRBJ1-4, the complete variable domain is DSGVTQTPKHLITATGQRVTLRCSPRSGDLSVYWYQQSLDQGLQFLIQYYNGEERAKGNILERFSAQQFPDLHSELNLSSLELGDSALYFCASSDQGNNEKLFFGSGTQLSVL.